This TCR beta chain was captured in a study of type 1 regulatory T cells. The CDR3 has 13 residues. Trimming took 2 bases from V and 0 from J, leaving 4 bases between them. Germline-derived CDR1 and CDR2 are KGHSH and LQKENI. Regarding this clonotype: The antigen remains undetermined.

TCRdb re-called the reads with MiXCR, one entry per CDR3 protein. The sample has 20,000 to 25,000 distinct CDR3 sequences; over 40% are singletons. The receptor was isolated from a human donor in good health. Specimen: cultured T cells, either the whole culture or a sorted T cell fraction (not recorded which). This sequence joins TRBV18 and TRBJ1-2; D is undetermined. CDR3 loop: CASSPGPNYGYTF. The CDR3, as DNA: TGTGCCAGCTCACCAGGCCCTAACTATGGCTACACCTTC.